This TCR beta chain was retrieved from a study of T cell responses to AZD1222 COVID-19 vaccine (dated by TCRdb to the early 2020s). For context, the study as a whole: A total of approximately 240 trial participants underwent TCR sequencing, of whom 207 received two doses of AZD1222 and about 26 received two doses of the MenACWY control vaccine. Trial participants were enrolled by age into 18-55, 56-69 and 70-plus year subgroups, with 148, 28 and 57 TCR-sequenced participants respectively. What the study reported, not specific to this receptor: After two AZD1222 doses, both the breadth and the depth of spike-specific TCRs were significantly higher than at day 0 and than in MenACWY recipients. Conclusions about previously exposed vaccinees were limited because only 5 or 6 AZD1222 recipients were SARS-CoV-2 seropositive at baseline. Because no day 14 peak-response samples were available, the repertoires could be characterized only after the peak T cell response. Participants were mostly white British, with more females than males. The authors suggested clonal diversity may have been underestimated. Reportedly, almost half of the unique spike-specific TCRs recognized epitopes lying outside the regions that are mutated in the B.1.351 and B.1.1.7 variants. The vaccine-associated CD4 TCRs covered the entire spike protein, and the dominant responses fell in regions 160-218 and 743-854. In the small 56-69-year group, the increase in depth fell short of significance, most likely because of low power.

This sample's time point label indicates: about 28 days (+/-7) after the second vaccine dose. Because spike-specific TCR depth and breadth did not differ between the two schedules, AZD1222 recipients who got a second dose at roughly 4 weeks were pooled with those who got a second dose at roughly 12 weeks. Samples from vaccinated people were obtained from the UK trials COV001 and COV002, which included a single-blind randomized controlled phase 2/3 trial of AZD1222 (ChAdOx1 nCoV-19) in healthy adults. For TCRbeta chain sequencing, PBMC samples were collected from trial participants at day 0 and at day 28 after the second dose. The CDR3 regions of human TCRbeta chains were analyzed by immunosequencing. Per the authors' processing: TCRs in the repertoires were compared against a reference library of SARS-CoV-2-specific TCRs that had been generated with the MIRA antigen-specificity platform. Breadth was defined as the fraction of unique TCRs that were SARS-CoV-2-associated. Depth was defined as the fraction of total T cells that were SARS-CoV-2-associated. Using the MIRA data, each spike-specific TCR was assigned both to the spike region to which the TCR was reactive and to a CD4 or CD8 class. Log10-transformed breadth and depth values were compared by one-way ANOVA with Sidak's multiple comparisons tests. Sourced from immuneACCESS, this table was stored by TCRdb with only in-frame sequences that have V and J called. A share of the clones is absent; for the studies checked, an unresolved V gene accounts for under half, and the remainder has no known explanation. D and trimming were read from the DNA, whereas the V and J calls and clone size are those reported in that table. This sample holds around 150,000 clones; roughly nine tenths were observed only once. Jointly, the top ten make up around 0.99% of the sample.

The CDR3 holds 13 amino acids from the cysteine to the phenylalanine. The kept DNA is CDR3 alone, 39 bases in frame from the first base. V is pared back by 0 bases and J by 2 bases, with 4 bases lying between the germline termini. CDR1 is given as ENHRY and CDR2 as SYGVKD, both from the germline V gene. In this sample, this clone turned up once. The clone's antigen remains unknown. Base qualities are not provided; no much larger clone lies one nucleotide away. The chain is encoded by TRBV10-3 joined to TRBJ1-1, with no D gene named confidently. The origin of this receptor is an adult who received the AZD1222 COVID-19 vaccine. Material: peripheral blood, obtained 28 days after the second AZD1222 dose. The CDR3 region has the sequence CAISESRNTEAFF. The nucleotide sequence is TGTGCCATCAGTGAGTCGAGAAACACTGAAGCTTTCTTT.